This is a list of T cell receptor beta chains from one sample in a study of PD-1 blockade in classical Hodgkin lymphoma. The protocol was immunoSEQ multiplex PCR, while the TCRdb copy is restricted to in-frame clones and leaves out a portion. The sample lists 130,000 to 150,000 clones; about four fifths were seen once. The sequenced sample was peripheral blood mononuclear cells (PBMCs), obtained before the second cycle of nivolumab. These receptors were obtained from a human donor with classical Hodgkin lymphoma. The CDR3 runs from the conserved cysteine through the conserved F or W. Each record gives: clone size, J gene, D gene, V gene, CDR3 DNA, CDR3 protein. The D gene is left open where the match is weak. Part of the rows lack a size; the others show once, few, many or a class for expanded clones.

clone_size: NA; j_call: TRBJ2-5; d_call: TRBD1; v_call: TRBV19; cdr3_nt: TGTGCCAGTAGTGCCTGGGACAGGCAGCTAGGGACCCAGTACTTC; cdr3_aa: CASSAWDRQLGTQYF
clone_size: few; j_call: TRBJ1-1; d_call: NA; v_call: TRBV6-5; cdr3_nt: TGTGCCAGCAGTTACAATGGAGTCACTGAAGCTTTCTTT; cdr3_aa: CASSYNGVTEAFF
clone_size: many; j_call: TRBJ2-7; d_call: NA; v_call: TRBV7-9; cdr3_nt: TGTGCCAGCAGCTCGACAGGTTACGAGCAGTACTTC; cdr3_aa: CASSSTGYEQYF
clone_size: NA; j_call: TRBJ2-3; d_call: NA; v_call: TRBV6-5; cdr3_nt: TGTGCCAGTCTGAGCACAGATACGCAGTATTTT; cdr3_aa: CASLSTDTQYF
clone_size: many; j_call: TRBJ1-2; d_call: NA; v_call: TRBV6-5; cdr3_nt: TGTGCCAGCAGTCTATATGGGGGGGGCTATGGCTACACCTTC; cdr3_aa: CASSLYGGGYGYTF
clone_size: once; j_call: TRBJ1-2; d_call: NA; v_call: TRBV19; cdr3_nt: TGTGCCAGTAGTACTCACATCTATGGCTACACCTTC; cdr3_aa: CASSTHIYGYTF
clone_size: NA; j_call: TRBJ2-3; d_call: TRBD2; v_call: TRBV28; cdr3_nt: TGTGCCAGCAGTTTAGGGGGACTAGCGGATTTTACAGATACGCAGTATTTT; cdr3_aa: CASSLGGLADFTDTQYF
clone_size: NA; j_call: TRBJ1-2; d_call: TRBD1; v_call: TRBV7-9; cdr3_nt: TGTGCCAGCAGCCTAGTAGACAGGGAGGATGGCTACACCTTC; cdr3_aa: CASSLVDREDGYTF
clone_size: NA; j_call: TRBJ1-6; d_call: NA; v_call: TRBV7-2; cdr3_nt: TGTGCCAGCAGTCCCCGTAACTCCTATAATTCACCCCTCCACTTT; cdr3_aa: CASSPRNSYNSPLHF
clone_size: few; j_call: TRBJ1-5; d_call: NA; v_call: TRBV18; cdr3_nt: TGTGCCAGCTCACCCGGGCCACTTAGCAATCAGCCCCAGCATTTT; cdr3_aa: CASSPGPLSNQPQHF
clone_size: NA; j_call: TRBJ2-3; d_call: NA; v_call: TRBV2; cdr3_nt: TGTGCCAGCAGTGACAGAACGGGCGTAGGCACAGATACGCAGTATTTT; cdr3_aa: CASSDRTGVGTDTQYF
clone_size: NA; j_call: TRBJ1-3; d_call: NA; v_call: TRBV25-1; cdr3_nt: TGTGCCAGCAGTCGTTTTGGGTCTGGAAACACCATATATTTT; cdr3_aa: CASSRFGSGNTIYF
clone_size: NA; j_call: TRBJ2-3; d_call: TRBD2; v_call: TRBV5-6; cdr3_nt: TGTGCCAGCAGCCGGACTAGCGGGGGGCCAGATACGCAGTATTTT; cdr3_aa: CASSRTSGGPDTQYF
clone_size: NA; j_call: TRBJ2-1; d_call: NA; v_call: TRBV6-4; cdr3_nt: TGTGCCAGCAGTGACTCGGGGGGTAGCTCCTACAATGAGCAGTTCTTC; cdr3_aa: CASSDSGGSSYNEQFF
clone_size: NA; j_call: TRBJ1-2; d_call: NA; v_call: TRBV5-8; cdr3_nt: TGTGCCAGCAGCTTGGAGGTACGCGTCGACCTAGCTAACTATGGCTACACCTTC; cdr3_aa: CASSLEVRVDLANYGYTF
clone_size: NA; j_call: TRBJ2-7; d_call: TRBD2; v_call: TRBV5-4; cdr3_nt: TGTGCCAGCAGCTTAGCGGGGGCGAGCTACGAGCAGTACTTC; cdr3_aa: CASSLAGASYEQYF
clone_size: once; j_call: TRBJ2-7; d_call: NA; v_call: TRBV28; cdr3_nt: TGTGCCAGCAGTTTTCCCCCCCCCGGGCGGGTCGTTTACGAGCAGTACTTC; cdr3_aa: CASSFPPPGRVVYEQYF
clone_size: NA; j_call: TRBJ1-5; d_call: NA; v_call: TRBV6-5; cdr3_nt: TGTGCCAGCAGTTACGGGGGACTGGGAGGGCAGCCCCAGCATTTT; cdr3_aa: CASSYGGLGGQPQHF
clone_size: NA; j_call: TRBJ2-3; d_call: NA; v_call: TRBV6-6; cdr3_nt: TGTGCCAGCAGTTACTCTAGCAGAGATACGCAGTATTTT; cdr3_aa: CASSYSSRDTQYF
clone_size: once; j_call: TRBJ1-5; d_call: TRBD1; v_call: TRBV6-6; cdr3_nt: TGTGCCAGCAGTACAAGGGGGCCACAACAGCCCCAGCATTTT; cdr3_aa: CASSTRGPQQPQHF
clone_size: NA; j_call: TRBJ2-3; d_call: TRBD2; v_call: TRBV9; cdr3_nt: TGTGCCAGCAGCGTGACTAGCGGGAGGTCGGATACGCAGTATTTT; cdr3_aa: CASSVTSGRSDTQYF
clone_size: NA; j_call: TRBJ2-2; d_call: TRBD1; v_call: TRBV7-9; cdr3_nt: TGTGCCAGCAGACCGTCCGGGACAGGGGGCTTAAGGGAGCTGTTTTTT; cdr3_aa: CASRPSGTGGLRELFF
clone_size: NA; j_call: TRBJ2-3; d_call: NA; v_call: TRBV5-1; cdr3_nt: TGCGCCAGCAGCTTAGACGGACTGAGCACAGATACGCAGTATTTT; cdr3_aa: CASSLDGLSTDTQYF
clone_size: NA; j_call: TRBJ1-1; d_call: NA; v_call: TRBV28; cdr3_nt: TGTGCCAGCAGTTCCCCCCTTCCGGGGGGTTTCACTGAAGCTTTCTTT; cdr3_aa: CASSSPLPGGFTEAFF
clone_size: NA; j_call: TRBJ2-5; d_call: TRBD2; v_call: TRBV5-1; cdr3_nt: TGCGCCAGCAGCTCGGGGACTAGCGGCGAAGAGACCCAGTACTTC; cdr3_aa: CASSSGTSGEETQYF
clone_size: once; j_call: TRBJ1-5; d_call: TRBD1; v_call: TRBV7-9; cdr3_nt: TGTGCCAGCTCCAGCCAAACAGGGGAGAGGGATCAGCCCCAGCATTTT; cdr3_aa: CASSSQTGERDQPQHF
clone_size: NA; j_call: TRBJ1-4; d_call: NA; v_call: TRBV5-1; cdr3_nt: TGTGCCAGCAGCTTTCTGGGGGCAGGTAATGAAAAACTGTTTTTT; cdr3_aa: CASSFLGAGNEKLFF
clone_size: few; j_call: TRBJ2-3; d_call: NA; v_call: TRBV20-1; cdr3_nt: TGCAGTGCTCCGCGTCTGGATACGCAGTATTTT; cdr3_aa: CSAPRLDTQYF
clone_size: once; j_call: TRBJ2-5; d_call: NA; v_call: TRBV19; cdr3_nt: TGTGCCAGTAGCCCAAGCGGAATAAGCCAAGAGACCCAGTACTTC; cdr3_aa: CASSPSGISQETQYF
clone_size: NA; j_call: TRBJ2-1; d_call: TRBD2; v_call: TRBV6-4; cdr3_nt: TGTGCCAGCAGCCATTCCCATAGCGGGACGAACAATGAGCAGTTCTTC; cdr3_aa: CASSHSHSGTNNEQFF
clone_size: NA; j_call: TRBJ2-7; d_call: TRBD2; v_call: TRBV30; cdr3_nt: TGTGCCTGGAGTTCGGGACTATTTTACTACGAGCAGTACTTC; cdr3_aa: CAWSSGLFYYEQYF
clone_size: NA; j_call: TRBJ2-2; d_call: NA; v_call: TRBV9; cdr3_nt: TGTGCCAGCAGCGTAGCGGCGGCCACCGGGGAGCTGTTTTTT; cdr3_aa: CASSVAAATGELFF
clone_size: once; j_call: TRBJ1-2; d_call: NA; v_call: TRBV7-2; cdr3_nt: TGTGCCAGCAGTTCGAAAGCGGGGGAAGCTGGCTACACCTTC; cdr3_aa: CASSSKAGEAGYTF
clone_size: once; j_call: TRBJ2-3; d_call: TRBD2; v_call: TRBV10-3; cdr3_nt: TGTGCCATCAGTGAGTCGAAACTAGCGGGACGGGTAGATACGCAGTATTTT; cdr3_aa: CAISESKLAGRVDTQYF
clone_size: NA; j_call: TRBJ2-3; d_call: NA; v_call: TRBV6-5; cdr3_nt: TGTGCCAGCATAGACACAGATACGCAGTATTTT; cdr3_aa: CASIDTDTQYF
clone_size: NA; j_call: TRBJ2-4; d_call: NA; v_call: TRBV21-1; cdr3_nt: TGTGCCAGCAGCAATTTTTGGGACAGACACCTAGCCAAAAACATTCAGTACTTC; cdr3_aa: CASSNFWDRHLAKNIQYF
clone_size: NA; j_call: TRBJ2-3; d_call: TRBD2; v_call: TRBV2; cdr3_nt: TGTGCCAGCAGTGAAGGAGCGGGAGGGAGGAAAGATACGCAGTATTTT; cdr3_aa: CASSEGAGGRKDTQYF
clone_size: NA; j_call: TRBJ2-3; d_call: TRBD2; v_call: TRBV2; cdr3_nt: TGTGCCAGCAAGCTAGCGGGGGGGAGCACAGATACGCAGTATTTT; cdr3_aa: CASKLAGGSTDTQYF
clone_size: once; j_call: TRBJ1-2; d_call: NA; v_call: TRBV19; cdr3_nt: TGTGCCAGTAGCCGGGGACCTACCGTATGGGGCTACACCTTC; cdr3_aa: CASSRGPTVWGYTF
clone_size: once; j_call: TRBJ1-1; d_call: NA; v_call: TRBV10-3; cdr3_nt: TGTGCCATCAGTGAGTCTGGTATTAACACTGAAGCTTTCTTT; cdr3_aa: CAISESGINTEAFF
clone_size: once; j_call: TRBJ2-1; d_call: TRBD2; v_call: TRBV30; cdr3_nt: TGTGCCTTAACAGCGGGAGATTTTGGTGAGCAGTTCTTC; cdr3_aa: CALTAGDFGEQFF
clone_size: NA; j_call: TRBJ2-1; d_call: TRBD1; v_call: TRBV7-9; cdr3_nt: TGTGCCAGCAGCTTTTCTAGGACAGGGTATGAGCAGTTCTTC; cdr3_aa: CASSFSRTGYEQFF
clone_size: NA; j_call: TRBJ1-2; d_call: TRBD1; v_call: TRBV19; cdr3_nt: TGTGCCAGTACCCATTCGCGGGACAGGACCGGTTCCTATGGCTACACCTTC; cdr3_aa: CASTHSRDRTGSYGYTF
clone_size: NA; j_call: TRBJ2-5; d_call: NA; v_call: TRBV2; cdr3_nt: TGTGCCAGCAGTGAGTTCGGACAGTGGGGGATTCCAGAGACCCAGTACTTC; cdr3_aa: CASSEFGQWGIPETQYF
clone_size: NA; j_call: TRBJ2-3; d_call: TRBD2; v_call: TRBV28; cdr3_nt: TGTGCCAGCAGTTTCGGGTTGAGCGGGAGGGTGTTAAGCACAGATACGCAGTATTTT; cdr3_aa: CASSFGLSGRVLSTDTQYF